The entry that follows covers one TCR beta chain sequence. The antigen is not known. This sample was taken from a study of cytomegalovirus exposure and HLA in healthy donors. Study-wide context: Approximately 180 million T cells yielded 117 million unique TCR beta sequences, as an earlier analysis found. An early release of data contained about 85 million unique TCRs, which came from HLA-typed donors.

The PCR was carried out with 60 Vbeta primers and 13 Jbeta primers. Repertoires were generated with immunoSEQ multiplex PCR, while TCRdb's copy carries only in-frame clones and drops some. The sample has about 100,000 clones; around 84% are singletons. The CDR3 runs 14 residues. The V segment lost 0 bases and the J segment 4 bases; nucleotides outside the gene matches: 3. Germline-derived CDR1 and CDR2 are SGHDT and YYEEEE. Everyone who donated was a healthy bone marrow donor. The study, taken as a whole, reports: In a later analysis, V- and J-gene trimming of beta chains associated with a DCLRE1C missense variant, replicated independently.

Sequenced material: PBMCs. The rearrangement joins TRBV5-6 to TRBJ1-2; 7 bases fit TRBD1. The sequence was collected from a woman aged 18-29 years in good health and CMV-seronegative. The CDR3 is CASSLGDSPYGYTF. The CDR3 nucleotides are TGTGCCAGCAGCTTGGGGGACAGCCCCTATGGCTACACCTTC.